The following is a T cell receptor (beta chain) sequence with its context. It lacks a known antigen. Base qualities are not provided; no much larger clone lies one nucleotide away. Germline trimming: 6 bases from V, 7 bases from J; junction bases outside gene matches: 3. From cysteine to phenylalanine, the CDR3 is 12 amino acids long. Of all the DNA, just the CDR3 is kept, 36 bases in frame from base 1. Participants in the prospective study were aged roughly 18 to 100 years, lived in over 20 United States geographic areas, and enrolled through a virtual design. In the prospective study, cohorts were assigned on the basis of participant-reported clinical history obtained from a screening survey and a study questionnaire. In the prospective study, whole blood, serum and a nasopharyngeal or oropharyngeal swab were collected from each participant by mobile phlebotomists. Prospective study participants could optionally give additional blood draws and questionnaires over a 2-month period. Before DNA extraction, blood samples from the prospective study were shipped at room temperature or frozen.

These data are taken from a study of blood T cell repertoires in COVID-19 (TCRdb year 2020). About the full investigation: Samples from collaborators originated in the United States, Italy and Spain and spanned both the acute and convalescent phases of COVID-19. Samples were obtained from the ongoing ImmuneRACE study (first 160 participants) and from roughly 1,300 subjects provided by 6 global collaborators. The dataset comprised deeply sampled blood TCRbeta repertoires from subjects exposed to, actively infected with, or recovered from COVID-19. The repertoires were made available in a free public database intended to serve as a resource for research on the immune response to SARS-CoV-2. The sample metadata nearly always contained a de-identified subject ID, COVID-19 status, age in years and sex. HLA class I and class II types, where available, came from metadata supplied by the sample provider rather than from assay-based typing. The prospective study material was composed of cDNA or gDNA derived from T cells, B-cell-depleted T cells, or PBMCs.

The immunoSEQ Assay, a bias-controlled multiplex PCR, was used to amplify TCRbeta CDR3 regions from genomic DNA. In the original analysis: Within the assay, amplification of reference gene primers was used to estimate how many nucleated cells each sample contained. To quantify the absolute abundance of each unique TCRbeta CDR3 rearrangement, sequence reads were collapsed and filtered. For each sample, productive Simpson clonality was calculated by taking the square root of Simpson's diversity index across productive rearrangements. The table was pulled from immuneACCESS by TCRdb, which kept in-frame rearrangements only. Such tables lose some clones; where checked, under half of the loss comes from unresolved V genes, and the rest has no known cause. The DNA gave D and trimming, while V, J and clone size come from that table. This sample holds around 250,000 clones; 91% were observed only once. The ten largest account for about 1.2% of the sample.

Summary of the overall study and its limitations: The quantity of clinical and demographic metadata differed by source and by participant and was supplied without curation.

Sequenced: PBMCs or T cells enriched from blood (not recorded which). The chain is encoded by TRBV12-3 or TRBV12-4 joined to TRBJ2-1, and 7 junction bases match TRBD2. This TCR derives from a human donor in a cohort exposed to, infected with or recovered from COVID-19 (not recorded which). The donor label of this sample is uncertain. The CDR3 corresponds to CASSRTRNEQFF. The sequenced DNA: TGTGCCAGCAGCAGGACTAGAAATGAGCAGTTCTTC.